The 25 T cell receptor beta chains below come from one sample, sequenced in a study of blood T cell repertoires in COVID-19. Libraries were prepared by immunoSEQ multiplex PCR; TCRdb keeps only in-frame clonotypes and omits some of them. The table records more than 200,000 clones, roughly four fifths of them present only once. Sequenced material: peripheral blood. Receptor source: a woman aged 40 to 50 with active or convalescent COVID-19.

The chain uses TRBV5-6 and TRBJ2-2; 10 bases match TRBD2. V dropped 0 bases and J dropped 1; count of bases not matched to a gene: 6. This CDR3 is 18 amino acids long. Germline V CDR1 and CDR2: SGHDT, YYEEEE. CDR3 sequence (DNA): TGTGCCAGCAGCTTGGCGGCTAGCGGGGGCCTGAACACCGGGGAGCTGTTTTTT. As protein: CASSLAASGGLNTGELFF.

CDR3 DNA: TGTGCCAGCAGCTTAACAGAGGGGGTAGAGCCCCACAATGAGCAGTTCTTC. This codes for CASSLTEGVEPHNEQFF. The chain recombines TRBV7-8 with TRBJ2-1; possibly TRBD1 for D (6 bases). The CDR3 length is 17 residues. Germline CDR1 is SGHVS and CDR2 is FQNEAQ. V was trimmed by 2 bases and J by 5 bases, leaving 19 bases between them. Full variable domain (rest looked up from reference TRBV7-8 and TRBJ2-1): GAGVSQSPRYKVAKRGQDVALRCDPISGHVSLFWYQQALGQGPEFLTYFQNEAQLDKSGLPSDRFFAERPEGSVSTLKIQRTQQEDSAVYLCASSLTEGVEPHNEQFFGPGTRLTVL.

This clone was seen just once. This chain links TRBV5-1 with TRBJ2-3, with a possible D match to TRBD2 (7 bases). The CDR3 sequence is 15 residues long. Germline V gene data show CDR1 as SGHRS and CDR2 as YFSETQ. The ends were cut back, 5 bases at V and 3 bases at J, with 16 bases in the middle. In nucleotides, the CDR3 is TGCGCCAGCAGTCCTGGGGGCGGGAGAACAGATACGCAGTATTTT. This gives the protein CASSPGGGRTDTQYF. The complete variable domain, with remaining parts taken from reference TRBV5-1 and TRBJ2-3, reads KAGVTQTPRYLIKTRGQQVTLSCSPISGHRSVSWYQQTPGQGLQFLFEYFSETQRNKGNFPGRFSGRQFSNSRSEMNVSTLELGDSALYLCASSPGGGRTDTQYFGPGTRLTVL.

The V call is TRBV7-2, the J call TRBJ1-2; D remains ambiguous. The CDR3 length is 17 residues. Trimming pared 5 bases from V and 0 bases from J, leaving 19 bases between. Per germline, CDR1 SGHTA and CDR2 FQGNSA. CDR3 DNA: TGTGCCAGCAGCCCCCTTTGGGTTACAGCCGCTAACTATGGCTACACCTTC. Protein sequence: CASSPLWVTAANYGYTF.

This rearrangement joins TRBV15 to TRBJ2-5; D not resolved. V was shortened by 6 bases and J by 0 bases, with 8 bases between the two germline ends. There are 13 residues in the CDR3. Germline CDR1 reads LNHNV; CDR2 reads YYDKDF (reference sequence). This chain's CDR3 is CATRPGYQETQYF. As DNA, the CDR3 is TGTGCCACCAGGCCCGGGTACCAAGAGACCCAGTACTTC. Using reference TRBV15 and TRBJ2-5 for the parts outside the CDR3, the full variable domain is DAMVIQNPRYQVTQFGKPVTLSCSQTLNHNVMYWYQQKSSQAPKLLFHYYDKDFNNEADTPDNFQSRRPNTSFCFLDIRSPGLGDTAMYLCATRPGYQETQYFGPGTRLLVL.

The rearrangement links TRBV10-3 to TRBJ1-1; TRBD1 agrees at 9 bases. The CDR3 has 15 amino acids. Per germline, CDR1 ENHRY and CDR2 SYGVKD. V shed 7 bases, J shed 5 bases, and the junction held 11 bases outside the gene matches. This CDR3 is CAITSEDRGDTEAFF. CDR3 coding DNA: TGTGCCATCACCTCAGAAGACAGGGGGGATACTGAAGCTTTCTTT.

V gene TRBV4-2 combines with J gene TRBJ2-5; possible D gene TRBD1, 6 bases. The CDR3 extends over 16 amino acids. Between the trimmed V and J ends, which lost 1 base and 2 bases, there was a span of 14 bases. Germline values: CDR1 LGHNA, CDR2 YNFKEQ. The CDR3 nucleotides read TGTGCCAGCAGCCAAGTGGCCAGGGGATGGCAAGAGACCCAGTACTTC. Its protein product is CASSQVARGWQETQYF.

This clone was seen a few times. The chain links TRBV27 to TRBJ1-5; TRBD1 might be the D (6 bases). This CDR3 spans 14 amino acids. Germline-derived CDR1 and CDR2 are MNHEY and SMNVEV (reference sequence). The V and J ends lost 2 bases and 4 bases respectively, with 9 bases between them. The CDR3 region is CASSLAGENQPQHF. The CDR3 nucleotides read TGTGCCAGCAGTTTAGCAGGGGAAAATCAGCCCCAGCATTTT.

The chain is built from TRBV28 and TRBJ1-1; D remains unclear. Germline CDR1 reads MDHEN; CDR2 reads SYDVKM. Trimming took off 6 bases at V and 3 bases at J, with 8 bases between the two ends. CDR3 length: 12 amino acids. CDR3 sequence: CASRLVDTEAFF. The CDR3 DNA follows: TGTGCCAGCAGGTTGGTAGACACTGAAGCTTTCTTT.

The genes are TRBV29-1 and TRBJ2-7, with a weak D call TRBD2 (6 bases). Germline lookup yields CDR1 SQVTM and CDR2 ANQGSEA. This CDR3 is 11 amino acids long. V lost 7 bases to trimming and J lost 6 bases, with 13 bases between them. The CDR3 nucleotides are TGCAGCGGGGGGGAGAATTCCGAGCAGTACTTC. Its protein is CSGGENSEQYF.

The CDR3 reads CASSESGGQATDTQYF. CDR3 DNA: TGCGCCAGCAGTGAGTCAGGGGGACAGGCGACAGATACGCAGTATTTT. This chain links TRBV10-2 with TRBJ2-3; 8 positions match TRBD1. CDR1 and CDR2 (germline): WSHSY, SAAADI. The CDR3 extends over 16 amino acids. The V segment lost 0 bases and the J segment 3 bases; nucleotides outside the gene matches: 5.

The chain has TRBV5-1 and TRBJ1-6; TRBD1 matches 10 bases. The CDR3 is 14 amino acids. J gave up 9 bases and V 5 bases, and 5 bases lay outside the gene matches. Germline-derived CDR1 and CDR2 are SGHRS and YFSETQ. Here the CDR3 DNA reads TGCGCCAGCAGTAGGGACAGGGGAAGTTCACCCCTCCACTTT. Encoded protein: CASSRDRGSSPLHF.

The rearrangement joins TRBV29-1 to TRBJ2-7; 9 positions match TRBD1. Looked up from germline, CDR1 is SQVTM and CDR2 is ANQGSEA. The CDR3 spans 13 residues. V lost 6 bases and J lost 2; bases outside the gene matches: 5. Here the CDR3 DNA reads TGCAGCGTCCCGGACAGGGGACCCTACGAGCAGTACTTC. It encodes CSVPDRGPYEQYF.

The chain combines TRBV25-1 with TRBJ1-1; 10 bases agree with TRBD1. Trimming at V came to 3 bases and at J to 0 bases, leaving 4 bases not matched to a gene. The CDR3 extends over 16 amino acids. CDR1 and CDR2 from the germline V gene are MGHDK and SYGVNS. DNA of the CDR3: TGTGCCAGCAGTGAGGACAGGGGGGACATGAACACTGAAGCTTTCTTT. Encoded protein: CASSEDRGDMNTEAFF.

The chain recombines TRBV25-1 with TRBJ2-7; D possibly corresponds to TRBD1 (5 bases). Germline V gene data show CDR1 as MGHDK and CDR2 as SYGVNS. Trimming pared 1 base from V and 2 bases from J, leaving 6 bases between. The CDR3 length is 13 residues. CDR3 DNA: TGTGCCAGCAGTGAATCAGGGACCTACGAGCAGTACTTC. This sequence encodes CASSESGTYEQYF.

This rearrangement joins TRBV9 to TRBJ2-1; D might be TRBD2 (7 bases). V gave up 3 bases and J gave up 6 bases, with 19 bases separating them. The CDR3 contains 16 residues. Germline loops: CDR1 SGDLS, CDR2 YYNGEE. CDR3 bases: TGTGCCAGCAGCGCTATATCGGGGGGACAAGTCAATGAGCAGTTCTTC. This translates into CASSAISGGQVNEQFF.

V and J are TRBV25-1 and TRBJ1-1; D is perhaps TRBD1 (5 bases). Between the trimmed V and J ends, which lost 6 bases and 4 bases, there was a span of 21 bases. This CDR3 is 16 amino acids long. In germline, CDR1 is MGHDK, CDR2 SYGVNS. The CDR3 nucleotides are TGTGCCAGCAGCGGCCCCCCCCTGATGGGGGGCACTGAAGCTTTCTTT. Translating it yields CASSGPPLMGGTEAFF. Variable domain in full (rest from reference TRBV25-1 and TRBJ1-1): EADIYQTPRYLVIGTGKKITLECSQTMGHDKMYWYQQDPGMELHLIHYSYGVNSTEKGDLSSESTVSRIRTEHFPLTLESARPSHTSQYLCASSGPPLMGGTEAFFGQGTRLTVV.

The J gene is TRBJ2-7, the V gene TRBV14; tentative D call: TRBD1 (6 bases). Germline CDR1 reads SGHDN; CDR2 reads FVKESK. CDR3 length equals 14 residues. V lost 6 bases to trimming and J lost 8 bases, with 20 bases between them. The CDR3 sequence is CASSWGGTGSKQYF. The CDR3, as DNA: TGTGCCAGCAGTTGGGGCGGTACAGGGTCTAAGCAGTACTTC.

The V call is TRBV3-1 (or the pseudogene TRBV3-2), the J call TRBJ2-7; TRBD1 matches at 7 bases. In germline, CDR1 is LGHDT, CDR2 YNNKEL (reference sequence). The CDR3 extends over 14 amino acids. Losses at the gene ends were 1 base for V and 4 bases for J; bases not matched to a gene: 4. The CDR3 DNA sequence: TGTGCCAGCAGCCAAGGCGCAGGGGGATACGAGCAGTACTTC. As protein: CASSQGAGGYEQYF.

This chain joins TRBV4-2 and TRBJ2-3, with 7 bases identical to TRBD2. CDR3 length: 16 amino acids. Germline V lookup: CDR1 LGHNA, CDR2 YNFKEQ. The junction had 7 bases not matched to a gene; V was cut back by 2 bases and J by 2 bases. CDR3 sequence: CASSQMPSGNTDTQYF. The CDR3 DNA sequence: TGTGCCAGCAGCCAAATGCCTAGCGGAAACACAGATACGCAGTATTTT.

J is TRBJ2-7 and V is TRBV3-1 (or the pseudogene TRBV3-2), with 8 positions matching TRBD1. Trimming removed 1 base from V and 0 bases from J; junction bases left unmatched: 5. CDR3 length equals 16 residues. Per germline, CDR1 LGHDT and CDR2 YNNKEL (reference sequence). In DNA, the CDR3 is TGTGCCAGCAGCCAAGCGGGAACAGGGGGCTCCTACGAGCAGTACTTC. It codes for CASSQAGTGGSYEQYF.

This clone was counted a single time. The V gene is TRBV19, the J gene TRBJ1-1, with a weak D call TRBD1 (6 bases). The CDR3 runs to 18 residues. V lost 3 bases to trimming and J lost 1 base, with 21 bases between them. The germline gives CDR1 LNHDA, CDR2 SQIVND (reference sequence). CDR3 bases: TGTGCCAGTAGTATTGGCCTCGGGGGGCGGTTGGGGAACACTGAAGCTTTCTTT. Translating gives CASSIGLGGRLGNTEAFF.

The chain is built from TRBV3-1 (or the pseudogene TRBV3-2) and TRBJ1-4, with D hard to call. With 3 bases removed from V and 0 bases from J, the gap between germline ends came to 2 bases. The CDR3 has 13 residues. CDR1 is LGHDT and CDR2 is YNNKEL in the germline V gene (reference sequence). The CDR3 loop reads CASSHSTNEKLFF. In DNA, the CDR3 is TGTGCCAGCAGCCACTCAACTAATGAAAAACTGTTTTTT.

The J gene is TRBJ2-7, the V gene TRBV19; 9 nucleotides match TRBD1. The trim removed 4 bases at V and 2 bases at J, leaving 3 bases unmatched. Germline-derived CDR1 and CDR2 are LNHDA and SQIVND (reference sequence). The CDR3 has 14 residues. Written as DNA, the CDR3 is TGTGCCAGTAGTACCGGGACAGGGACCTACGAGCAGTACTTC. Protein sequence: CASSTGTGTYEQYF.

The chain uses TRBV2 and TRBJ1-1, with D tentatively TRBD1 (6 bases). The ends were cut back, 11 bases at V and 1 base at J, with 14 bases in the middle. Germline CDR1 is SNHLY and CDR2 is FYNNEI. CDR3 size: 13 residues. The CDR3 DNA is TGTGCCTCTTACAGGGTTACGAACACTGAAGCTTTCTTT. Its protein product is CASYRVTNTEAFF.